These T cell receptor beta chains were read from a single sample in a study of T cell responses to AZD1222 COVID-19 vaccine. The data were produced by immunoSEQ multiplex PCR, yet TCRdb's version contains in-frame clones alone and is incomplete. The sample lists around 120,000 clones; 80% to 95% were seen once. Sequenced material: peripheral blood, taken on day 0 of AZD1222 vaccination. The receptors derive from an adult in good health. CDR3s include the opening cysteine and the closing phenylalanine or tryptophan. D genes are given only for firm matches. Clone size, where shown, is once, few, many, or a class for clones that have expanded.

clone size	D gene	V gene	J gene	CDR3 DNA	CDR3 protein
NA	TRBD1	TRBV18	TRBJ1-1	TGTGCCAGCTCACCGGGACAGTTGAACACTGAAGCTTTCTTT	CASSPGQLNTEAFF
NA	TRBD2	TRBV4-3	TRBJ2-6	TGCGCCAGCAGCCCCGGACTAGCGGGAGTCGGGGCCAACGTCCTGACTTTC	CASSPGLAGVGANVLTF
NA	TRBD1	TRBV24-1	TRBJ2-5	TGTGCCACCAGTGATCCGACAGGGGGCCAAGAGACCCAGTACTTC	CATSDPTGGQETQYF
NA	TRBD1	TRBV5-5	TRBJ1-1	TGTGCCAGCAGCCCTCGGACAGGGCCAACTGAAGCTTTCTTT	CASSPRTGPTEAFF
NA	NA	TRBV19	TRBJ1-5	TGTGCCAGTAGTGCGGGGGTCAGCAGCAATCAGCCCCAGCATTTT	CASSAGVSSNQPQHF
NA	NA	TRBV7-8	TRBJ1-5	TGTGCCAGCAGCTTGGCGACAATTAGCAATCAGCCCCAGCATTTT	CASSLATISNQPQHF
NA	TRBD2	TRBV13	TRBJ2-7	TGTGCCAGCAGCAAACGGACTAGCGGTACCTACGAGCAGTACTTC	CASSKRTSGTYEQYF
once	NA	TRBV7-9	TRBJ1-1	TGTGCCAGCAGCTTTGGAGGAAACACTGAAGCTTTCTTT	CASSFGGNTEAFF
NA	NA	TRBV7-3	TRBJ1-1	TGTGCCAGCAGCCTAAACACCTATTCGAACACTGAAGCTTTCTTT	CASSLNTYSNTEAFF
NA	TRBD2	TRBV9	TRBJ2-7	TGTGCCAGCAGCGTCGCTGCGGGGACTAGCGGAACCTACGAGCAGTACTTC	CASSVAAGTSGTYEQYF
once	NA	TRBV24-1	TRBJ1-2	TGTGCCACCAGTGGAGCCGGGACAAACTATGGCTACACCTTC	CATSGAGTNYGYTF
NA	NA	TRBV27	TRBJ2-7	TGTGCCAGCAGTTACATTACAGGGTCAGGCTCCTACGAGCAGTACTTC	CASSYITGSGSYEQYF
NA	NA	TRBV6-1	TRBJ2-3	TGTGCCAGCAGTGTACGACAGGCTCGGGGCACAGATACGCAGTATTTT	CASSVRQARGTDTQYF
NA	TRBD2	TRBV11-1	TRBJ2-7	TGTGCCAGCAGGAGGCGGGAGGGCCCGTGGGAGCAGTACTTC	CASRRREGPWEQYF
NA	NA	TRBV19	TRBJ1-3	TGTGCCAGCACAGGTAACTCTGGAAACACCATATATTTT	CASTGNSGNTIYF
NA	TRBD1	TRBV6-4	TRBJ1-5	TGTGCCAGCAGCGCTACCCGACAGGGGACGGGGAGCAATCAGCCCCAGCATTTT	CASSATRQGTGSNQPQHF
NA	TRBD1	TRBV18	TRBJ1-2	TGTGCCAGCTCACCACGACAGGGGGACGGCTACACCTTC	CASSPRQGDGYTF
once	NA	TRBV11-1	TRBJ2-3	TGTGCCAGCAGCTTAATCTACACAGATACGCAGTATTTT	CASSLIYTDTQYF
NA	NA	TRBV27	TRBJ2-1	TGTGCCAGCAGGAGGACCCCCCGGACCTACAATGAGCAGTTCTTC	CASRRTPRTYNEQFF
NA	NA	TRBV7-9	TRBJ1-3	TGTGCCAGTCGGGGGGCGACTGGAAACACCATATATTTT	CASRGATGNTIYF
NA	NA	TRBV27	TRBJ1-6	TGTGCCAGCAGTTTCCGGGACGGCCGGGCGAATTCACCCCTCCACTTT	CASSFRDGRANSPLHF
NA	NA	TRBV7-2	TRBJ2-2	TGTGCCAGCAGCTTAGTCCAGTTGTTCACCGGGGAGCTGTTTTTT	CASSLVQLFTGELFF
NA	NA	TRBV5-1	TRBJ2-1	TGCGCCAGCAGCTTGAGTCCGGGCTCCTACAATGAGCAGTTCTTC	CASSLSPGSYNEQFF
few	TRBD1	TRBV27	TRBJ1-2	TGTGCCAGCAGTCCCCGACCGGGACAGAGGGATAATGGCTACACCTTC	CASSPRPGQRDNGYTF
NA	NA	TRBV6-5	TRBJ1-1	TGTGCCAGCAGAGGTCAGGGGAGGACTGAAGCTTTCTTT	CASRGQGRTEAFF
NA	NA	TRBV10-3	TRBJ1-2	TGTGCCATCAGTGAGATGGTACAGTCTAACTATGGCTACACCTTC	CAISEMVQSNYGYTF
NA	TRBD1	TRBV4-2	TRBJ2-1	TGTGCCAGCAGCCACCCCGGACAGGGGGCCGATGAGCAGTTCTTC	CASSHPGQGADEQFF
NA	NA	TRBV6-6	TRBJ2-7	TGTGCCAGCAGTTATGGGGTAATCTCCTACGAGCAGTACTTC	CASSYGVISYEQYF
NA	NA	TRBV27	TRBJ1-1	TGTGCCAGCACCCACCGGCCGGGGAACACTGAAGCTTTCTTT	CASTHRPGNTEAFF
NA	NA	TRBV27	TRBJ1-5	TGTGCCAGCTCCTTCATGGGTCAGCCCCAGCATTTT	CASSFMGQPQHF
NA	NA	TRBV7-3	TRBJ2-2	TGTGCCAGCAGCTTAAACGGGGGCCGGAACACCGGGGAGCTGTTTTTT	CASSLNGGRNTGELFF
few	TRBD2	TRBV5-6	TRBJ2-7	TGTGCCAGCAGCATGACTAGCGGGAGGCTTACCCGCTACGAGCAGTACTTC	CASSMTSGRLTRYEQYF
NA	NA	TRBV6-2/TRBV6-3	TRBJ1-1	TGTGCCAGCAGTGACGAGGAGGAGACTGAAGCTTTCTTT	CASSDEEETEAFF
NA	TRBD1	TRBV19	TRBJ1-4	TGTGCCAGTAAGGGGGCGTGGGAAAAACTGTTTTTT	CASKGAWEKLFF
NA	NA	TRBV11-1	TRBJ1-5	TGTGCCAGCGGACGGGACCCCAATCAGCCCCAGCATTTT	CASGRDPNQPQHF
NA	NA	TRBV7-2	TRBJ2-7	TGTGCCAGCAGCCCAGACCGGGACCCCCTCTACGAGCAGTACTTC	CASSPDRDPLYEQYF
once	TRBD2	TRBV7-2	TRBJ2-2	TGTGCCAGCAGCTTATTAGCGGGGGGGCGCACCGGGGAGCTGTTTTTT	CASSLLAGGRTGELFF
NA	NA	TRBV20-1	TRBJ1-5	TGCAGTGCTAGTAGAGGGGGAGATCAGCCCCAGCATTTT	CSASRGGDQPQHF
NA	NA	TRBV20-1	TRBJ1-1	TGCAGTGCTAGAGGGGGGACTGAAGCTTTCTTT	CSARGGTEAFF
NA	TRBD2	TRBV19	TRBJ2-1	TGTGCCTCGCAAAACCCGGGACTAGCGGGAGACGGAGATGAGCAGTTCTTC	CASQNPGLAGDGDEQFF
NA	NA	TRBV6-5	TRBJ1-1	TGTGCCAGCAGTTACAGGGACACTGAAGCTTTCTTT	CASSYRDTEAFF
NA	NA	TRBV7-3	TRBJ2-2	TGTGCCAGCAGCTCTCTTCGCACCGGGGAGCTGTTTTTT	CASSSLRTGELFF
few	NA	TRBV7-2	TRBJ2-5	TGTGCCAGCAGCTTAATAGAGACCCAGTACTTC	CASSLIETQYF
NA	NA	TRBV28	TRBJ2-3	TGTGCCAGCAGCCCCCCAGGGTTCGCAGATACGCAGTATTTT	CASSPPGFADTQYF
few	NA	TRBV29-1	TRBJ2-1	TGCAGCGTTGATGGTCCGGCTAAGGAGGGTAGTCATGAGCAGTTCTTC	CSVDGPAKEGSHEQFF
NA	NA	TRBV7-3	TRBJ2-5	TGTGCCAGCAGCTTTCAGGGAGGCGGAGAGACCCAGTACTTC	CASSFQGGGETQYF
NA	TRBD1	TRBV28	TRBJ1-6	TGTGCCAGCAGTTTATGGGAGGGACAGGGTTCACCCCTCCACTTT	CASSLWEGQGSPLHF
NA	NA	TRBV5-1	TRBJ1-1	TGCGCCAGCAGCTTGAATCCCAGTACGAACACTGAAGCTTTCTTT	CASSLNPSTNTEAFF
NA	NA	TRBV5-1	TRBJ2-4	TGCGCCAGCAGCTTGGGAGGTAATGGCAAAAACATTCAGTACTTC	CASSLGGNGKNIQYF
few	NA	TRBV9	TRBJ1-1	TGTGCCAGCAGCGTACAACAGGGAACTGAAGCTTTCTTT	CASSVQQGTEAFF
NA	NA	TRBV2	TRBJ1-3	TGTGCCACCCAGACTCAAACCTCTGGAAACACCATATATTTT	CATQTQTSGNTIYF
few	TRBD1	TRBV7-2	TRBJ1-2	TGTGCCAGCAGCTTAGCTATGACAGGGAACTATGGCTACACCTTC	CASSLAMTGNYGYTF
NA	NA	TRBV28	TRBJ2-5	TGTGCCAGCAGTCCGGCCGGGGCCTTGAAAGAGACCCAGTACTTC	CASSPAGALKETQYF
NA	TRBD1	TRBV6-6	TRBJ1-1	TGTGCCAGCAGCCCCGGGACAGGGGGCACTGAAGCTTTCTTT	CASSPGTGGTEAFF